This TCR beta chain was identified during a study of blood T cells in healthy people across ages. Findings and limits, study-wide: Among T cells, TCR beta diversity per million cells dropped roughly linearly as age rose.

With 4 bases clipped from V and 10 bases from J, the junction kept 17 bases outside the gene matches. This CDR3 is built from 17 residues. It was with a sample-barcoded 5' primer and a J-beta primer mix that a second PCR of about 7 to 12 cycles was run. TCRdb redid the calling of the 5' RACE reads with MiXCR, one entry per CDR3 protein. The repertoire holds 890,000 or so distinct CDR3 sequences, with under 80% as singletons. Turning to this clonotype: No antigen is known for it.

The receptor was isolated from a man younger than 45 in good health. The chain combines TRBV12-3 or TRBV12-4 with TRBJ2-1; TRBD2 agrees at 9 bases. The sample was blood. The CDR3 sequence is CASSSTLGAGGFGEQFF. CDR3 DNA: TGTGCCAGCAGTTCTACCCTTGGAGCGGGGGGTTTTGGAGAGCAGTTCTTC.